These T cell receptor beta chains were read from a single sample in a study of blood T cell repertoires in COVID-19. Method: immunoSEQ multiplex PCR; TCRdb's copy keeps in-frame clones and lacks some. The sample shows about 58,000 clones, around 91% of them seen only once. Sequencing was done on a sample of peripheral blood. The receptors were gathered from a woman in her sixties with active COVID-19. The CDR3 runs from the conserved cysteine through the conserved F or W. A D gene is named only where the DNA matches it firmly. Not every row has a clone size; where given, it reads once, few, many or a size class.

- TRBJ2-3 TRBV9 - CASSVVEGAYYTDTQYF TGTGCCAGCAGCGTAGTGGAGGGGGCTTATTATACAGATACGCAGTATTTT
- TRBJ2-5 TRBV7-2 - CASSLGGSYETQYF TGTGCCAGCAGCTTAGGCGGTAGCTATGAGACCCAGTACTTC
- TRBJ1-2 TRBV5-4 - CASSLQGQRGYTF TGTGCCAGCAGCCTCCAGGGCCAGCGTGGCTACACCTTC
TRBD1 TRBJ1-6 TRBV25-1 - CASSELGQGPSPLHF TGTGCCAGCAGTGAGTTAGGACAGGGACCCTCACCCCTCCACTTT
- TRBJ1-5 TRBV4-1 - CASSQDPQGPTNQPQHF TGCGCCAGCAGCCAAGATCCCCAGGGGCCAACTAATCAGCCCCAGCATTTT
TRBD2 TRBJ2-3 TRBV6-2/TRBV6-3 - CASSKLADADTQYF TGTGCCAGCAGCAAACTAGCGGACGCAGATACGCAGTATTTT
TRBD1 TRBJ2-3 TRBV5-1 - CASSAALGTGGSDTQYF TGCGCCAGCAGCGCAGCCCTCGGGACAGGGGGCTCAGATACGCAGTATTTT
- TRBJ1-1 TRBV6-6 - CASSSTLNTEAFF TGTGCCAGCAGCAGTACACTGAACACTGAAGCTTTCTTT
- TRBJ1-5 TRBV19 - CASSVGVNNQPQHF TGTGCCAGTAGTGTAGGCGTTAACAATCAGCCCCAGCATTTT
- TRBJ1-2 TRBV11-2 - CASSLDGRGFRGYTF TGTGCCAGCAGCTTAGATGGAAGGGGTTTCCGTGGCTACACCTTC
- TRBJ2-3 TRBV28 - CASSFAGHTDTQYF TGTGCCAGCAGTTTTGCGGGCCACACAGATACGCAGTATTTT
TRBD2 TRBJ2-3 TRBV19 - CASSQLAGDTQYF TGTGCCAGCTCTCAATTAGCGGGGGATACGCAGTATTTT
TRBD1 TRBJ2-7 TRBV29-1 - CSVGDRYEQYF TGCAGCGTTGGGGACAGATACGAGCAGTACTTC
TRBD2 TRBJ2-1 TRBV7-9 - CASSPGVSSGSYNEQFF TGTGCCAGCAGCCCGGGGGTTTCTAGCGGATCCTACAATGAGCAGTTCTTC
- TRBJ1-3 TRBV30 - CAWTLRTREDTIYF TGTGCCTGGACCTTGAGGACACGGGAGGACACCATATATTTT
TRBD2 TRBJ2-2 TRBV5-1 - CASSLHPGGDTGELFF TGCGCCAGCAGCTTGCATCCCGGGGGGGACACCGGGGAGCTGTTTTTT
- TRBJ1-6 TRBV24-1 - CATSARGPTNSPLHF TGTGCCACCAGTGCCAGGGGACCGACGAATTCACCCCTCCACTTT
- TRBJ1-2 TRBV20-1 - CSASTVKPLGYTF TGCAGTGCTAGTACAGTAAAACCATTGGGCTACACCTTC
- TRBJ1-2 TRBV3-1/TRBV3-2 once CASSATREGYGYTF TGTGCCAGCAGCGCGACCAGGGAGGGCTATGGCTACACCTTC
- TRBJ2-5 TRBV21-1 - CASSDYIRDREEETQYF TGTGCCAGCAGCGACTACATCCGGGACAGGGAAGAAGAGACCCAGTACTTC
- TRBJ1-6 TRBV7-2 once CASSLAARNSPLHF TGTGCCAGCAGCTTAGCGGCGCGGAATTCACCCCTCCACTTT
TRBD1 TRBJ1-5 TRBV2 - CASRGTGLSRQPQHF TGTGCCAGCAGGGGGACAGGGTTATCAAGACAGCCCCAGCATTTT
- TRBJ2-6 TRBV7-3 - CASSSAGANVLTF TGTGCCAGCAGCTCCGCTGGGGCCAACGTCCTGACTTTC
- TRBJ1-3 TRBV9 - CASSVGTLGGNTIYF TGTGCCAGCAGCGTAGGGACATTGGGGGGAAACACCATATATTTT
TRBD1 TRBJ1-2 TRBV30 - CAWSRTGVGGYTF TGTGCCTGGAGTCGCACAGGGGTGGGAGGCTACACCTTC
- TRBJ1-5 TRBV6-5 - CASKTGGSNQPQHF TGTGCCAGCAAGACCGGCGGGAGCAATCAGCCCCAGCATTTT
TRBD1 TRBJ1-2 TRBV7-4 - CASSLHRGRGKGYTF TGTGCCAGCAGCCTTCACAGGGGGCGCGGGAAGGGCTACACCTTC
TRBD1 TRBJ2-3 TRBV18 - CASSPPLRGLVGTDTQYF TGTGCCAGCTCACCACCCCTAAGGGGGCTCGTAGGCACAGATACGCAGTATTTT
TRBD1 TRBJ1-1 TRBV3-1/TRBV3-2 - CASKPQGAPNTEAFF TGTGCCAGCAAACCGCAGGGGGCACCGAACACTGAAGCTTTCTTT
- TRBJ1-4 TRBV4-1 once CASSQDPTYTSEKLFF TGCGCCAGCAGCCAAGACCCCACCTATACCTCGGAAAAACTGTTTTTT
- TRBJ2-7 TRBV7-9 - CASSPVAAEQYF TGTGCCAGCAGCCCCGTGGCCGCTGAGCAGTACTTC
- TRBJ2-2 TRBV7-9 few CASTRDLGGHKNTGELFF TGTGCCAGCACCCGAGACCTAGGGGGACACAAGAACACCGGGGAGCTGTTTTTT
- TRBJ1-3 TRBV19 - CASSIKGGSSGNTIYF TGTGCCAGTAGTATCAAGGGCGGGAGCTCTGGAAACACCATATATTTT